What follows are 25 T cell receptor beta chains derived from one specimen sequenced in a study of blood T cell repertoires in COVID-19. The repertoire was sequenced with immunoSEQ multiplex PCR; TCRdb's copy has only in-frame clones and lacks some. This sample carries around 67,000 clones, around nine tenths of them seen once, and the ten largest clones take roughly 18%. Sequencing was done on a sample of peripheral blood. The receptors here all came from a woman of 80 years or more with acute or convalescent COVID-19.

The table lists this clone with a few counts. This CDR3 reads CASSQDANNSPLHF. The CDR3 nucleotides are TGCGCCAGCAGCCAAGATGCGAATAATTCACCCCTCCACTTT. The rearrangement links TRBV4-3 to TRBJ1-6; D remains unclear. Germline V lookup: CDR1 LGHNA, CDR2 YSLEER. Trimming cost V 0 bases and J 5 bases, with 5 bases left between them. The CDR3 consists of 14 residues.

The rearrangement joins TRBV7-2 to TRBJ2-7, with 7 positions matching TRBD1. Germline CDR1 and CDR2: SGHTA and FQGNSA. The CDR3 is 14 amino acids. V trimming: 1 base; J trimming: 3 bases; junction bases outside the gene matches: 3. In nucleotides, the CDR3 is TGTGCCAGCAGCTTAGTTCCAGGGGGCTACGAGCAGTACTTC. Protein product: CASSLVPGGYEQYF.

The chain couples TRBV7-9 to TRBJ2-5; perhaps TRBD2 as D (5 bases). This CDR3 is 14 amino acids long. Looked up from germline, CDR1 is SEHNR and CDR2 is FQNEAQ (reference sequence). Trimming shortened V by 1 base and J by 1 base, and 7 bases separated the two germline ends. The CDR3 loop reads CASSLGTSQETQYF. The CDR3 DNA reads as TGTGCCAGCAGCTTAGGGACTTCCCAAGAGACCCAGTACTTC. The variable domain in full, with the rest retrieved from reference TRBV7-9 and TRBJ2-5, is DTGVSQNPRHKITKRGQNVTFRCDPISEHNRLYWYRQTLGQGPEFLTYFQNEAQLEKSRLLSDRFSAERPKGSFSTLEIQRTEQGDSAMYLCASSLGTSQETQYFGPGTRLLVL.

There are a few counts of this clone. The chain joins TRBV7-8 to TRBJ1-1; D gene unclear. The CDR3 spans 15 residues. Germline CDR1 reads SGHVS; CDR2 reads FQNEAQ. V was clipped by 2 bases and J by 3 bases, with 13 bases between them. CDR3 in DNA: TGTGCCAGCAGCTTACGGTTCGGGGTAGACACTGAAGCTTTCTTT. Its translation is CASSLRFGVDTEAFF.

The J gene is TRBJ1-2, the V gene TRBV7-8; TRBD1 might be the D (6 bases). The V end lost 1 base, the J end lost 8 bases, and 8 bases lay between the germline ends. Per germline, CDR1 SGHVS and CDR2 FQNEAQ. The CDR3 consists of 12 residues. CDR3 bases: TGTGCCAGCAGCTTAGGGGACATCGGCTACACCTTC. It is translated as CASSLGDIGYTF.

V and J are TRBV6-5 and TRBJ1-2; unclear D gene. Trimming left V 6 bases short and J 9 bases short, with 17 bases between. From germline, CDR1 is MNHEY and CDR2 SVGAGI. The CDR3 contains 13 residues. This CDR3 is CASSPGEKRSYTF. The CDR3 DNA is TGTGCCAGCAGCCCCGGGGAAAAGAGAAGCTACACCTTC.

The chain carries TRBV30 and TRBJ1-5; 10 bases align to TRBD1. The CDR3 totals 13 residues. The germline V gene encodes CDR1 GTSNPN and CDR2 SVGIG (reference sequence). Losses at the gene ends were 7 bases for V and 2 bases for J; bases not matched to a gene: 2. This CDR3 reads CASGTGGNQPQHF. The CDR3 region has the DNA TGTGCCTCCGGGACAGGGGGCAATCAGCCCCAGCATTTT.

V usage is TRBV7-8 and J usage is TRBJ2-7, with D uncertain. The germline V gene has CDR1 SGHVS and CDR2 FQNEAQ. The germline V and J ends were trimmed by 0 bases and 2 bases, with 5 bases remaining between them. The CDR3 contains 13 residues. CDR3 residues: CASSLAQTYEQYF. The CDR3, as DNA: TGTGCCAGCAGCTTAGCACAGACCTACGAGCAGTACTTC.

This chain connects TRBV2 to TRBJ1-6; D unclear. This CDR3 region has 16 residues. Germline CDR1 reads SNHLY; CDR2 reads FYNNEI. The V gene lost 6 bases and the J gene lost 9 bases, with 21 bases spanning the gap. CDR3 sequence reads: CASSPFESPRGSPLHF. CDR3 coding DNA: TGTGCCAGCAGCCCCTTTGAGAGCCCCCGGGGTTCACCCCTCCACTTT.

The chain has TRBV6-5 and TRBJ2-7; no clear D. The CDR3 runs 14 residues. Germline V gives CDR1 MNHEY, CDR2 SVGAGI. The V end was cut by 6 bases, the J end by 0 bases, with 12 bases between. CDR3 in amino acids: CASRLGQNSYEQYF. As DNA, the CDR3 is TGTGCCAGCAGGTTGGGCCAGAACTCCTACGAGCAGTACTTC.

This clone has a single count. J is TRBJ2-7 and V is TRBV3-1 (or the pseudogene TRBV3-2); no reliable D call. CDR3 size: 12 residues. Germline V CDR1 and CDR2: LGHDT, YNNKEL (reference sequence). V was trimmed by 3 bases and J by 1 base, leaving 4 bases between them. For the CDR3, the DNA is TGTGCCAGCAGCCACAGGTCCTACGAGCAGTACTTC. This translates into CASSHRSYEQYF.

This chain's CDR3 is CASRTFGTGGHNEQFF. CDR3 bases: TGTGCCAGTAGGACGTTCGGTACAGGGGGCCACAATGAGCAGTTCTTC. The V and J genes are TRBV19 and TRBJ2-1; TRBD1 matches at 9 bases. The germline CDR1 and CDR2 sequences are LNHDA and SQIVND (reference sequence). CDR3 length: 16 amino acids. V was pared by 6 bases and J by 5 bases, with 11 bases of the junction left unmatched.

This clone was counted a few times. This chain joins TRBV14 and TRBJ2-6; the D is unclear. V was shortened by 5 bases and J by 4 bases, with 12 bases between the two germline ends. This CDR3 has 15 amino acids. Germline CDR1 reads SGHDN; CDR2 reads FVKESK. The CDR3 protein is CASSVSVTGANVLTF. CDR3 DNA: TGTGCCAGCAGCGTGAGTGTAACCGGGGCCAACGTCCTGACTTTC.

The chain carries TRBV6-5 and TRBJ1-5; the D gene is possibly TRBD1 (5 bases). CDR1 and CDR2 (germline): MNHEY, SVGAGI. The CDR3 has 15 residues. Trimming cost V 6 bases and J 3 bases, with 15 bases left between them. The CDR3 protein is CASRQPTASNQPQHF. In DNA form, the CDR3 reads TGTGCCAGCAGACAACCGACAGCGTCCAATCAGCCCCAGCATTTT.

J is TRBJ2-1 and V is TRBV7-2; weak D call: TRBD2 (6 bases). The CDR3 length is 15 residues. V was shortened by 2 bases and J by 2 bases, with 10 bases between the two germline ends. Germline lookup yields CDR1 SGHTA and CDR2 FQGNSA. This chain's CDR3 is CASSLPGGPYNEQFF. CDR3 DNA sequence: TGTGCCAGCAGCTTACCTGGAGGGCCCTACAATGAGCAGTTCTTC.

The CDR3 region has the DNA TGCGCCAGCAGCCAAGATTCACAGCTCCCGGATACGCAGTATTTT. It yields the protein CASSQDSQLPDTQYF. The chain joins TRBV4-1 to TRBJ2-3, with unresolved D. The CDR3 is 15 amino acids. Germline V gene sequence: CDR1 MGHRA, CDR2 YSYEKL. V gave up 0 bases and J gave up 6 bases, with 13 bases separating them.

There are a few counts of this clone. The genes are TRBV28 and TRBJ2-1; weak D call: TRBD1 (6 bases). Germline CDR1 is MDHEN and CDR2 is SYDVKM. Trimming took off 3 bases at V and 9 bases at J, with 9 bases between the two ends. CDR3 size: 12 residues. CDR3: CASSLGAAEQFF. In DNA form, the CDR3 reads TGTGCCAGCAGTTTGGGGGCCGCTGAGCAGTTCTTC.

The CDR3 DNA sequence: TGCACCAGCAGCCAAGAATCCAGGGTGGTGGGGTCTGAAGCTTTCTTT. Translating gives CTSSQESRVVGSEAFF. V is TRBV1 and J is TRBJ1-1; the table's D call, TRBD1, was not checked against the DNA. TRBV1 is shown as a pseudogene. The CDR3 loop spans 16 amino acids.

The rearrangement joins TRBV5-1 to TRBJ1-4; no firm D call. The germline V and J ends were trimmed by 0 bases and 7 bases, with 10 bases remaining between them. Germline-derived CDR1 and CDR2 are SGHRS and YFSETQ. The CDR3 loop spans 14 amino acids. CDR3 in DNA: TGCGCCAGCAGCTTGGGTCCGGGTAGTGAAAAACTGTTTTTT. Its translation: CASSLGPGSEKLFF.

The CDR3 DNA reads TGTGCCAGCAGCCAACTCGGGGGGTCCTACGAGCAGTACTTC. It encodes CASSQLGGSYEQYF. The chain carries TRBV4-2 and TRBJ2-7; 7 nucleotides agree with TRBD2. In germline, CDR1 is LGHNA, CDR2 YNFKEQ. This CDR3 contains 14 residues. Trimming took 2 bases from V and 1 from J; bases not matched to a gene: 2.

This clone was detected once. The chain has TRBV10-2 and TRBJ2-2; 10 positions match TRBD2. This CDR3 contains 18 residues. Germline lookup yields CDR1 WSHSY and CDR2 SAAADI. The V and J ends lost 6 bases and 0 bases, in that order; junction bases with no gene match: 10. CDR3 residues: CASSRLAGAQSNTGELFF. The CDR3 region has the DNA TGCGCCAGCAGCCGACTAGCGGGTGCCCAATCGAACACCGGGGAGCTGTTTTTT.

This chain joins TRBV14 and TRBJ1-2; D is uncertain. Between the trimmed V and J ends, which lost 0 bases and 6 bases, there was a span of 8 bases. Looked up from germline, CDR1 is SGHDN and CDR2 is FVKESK. This CDR3 contains 13 residues. The CDR3 bases are TGTGCCAGCAGCCAAGATCAGGTTAATGGCTACACCTTC. Protein: CASSQDQVNGYTF.

The genes are TRBV2 and TRBJ2-1; D is ambiguous. Germline assignment: CDR1 SNHLY and CDR2 FYNNEI. There are 14 residues in the CDR3. Trimming took 7 bases from V and 0 from J, leaving 10 bases between them. This CDR3 reads CASKIEISYNEQFF. The CDR3 DNA reads TGTGCCAGCAAAATAGAGATCTCCTACAATGAGCAGTTCTTC.

This chain uses TRBV6-5 with TRBJ1-2; D gene ambiguous. Germline CDR1 and CDR2: MNHEY and SVGAGI. V shed 4 bases and J shed 8 bases, with 8 bases lying between them. This CDR3 region has 11 residues. Here the CDR3 DNA reads TGTGCCAGCAGTTCAACAAAGGGCTACACCTTC. The encoded protein is CASSSTKGYTF.

The chain recombines TRBV6-6 with TRBJ1-6, with TRBD1 matching 9 bases. J lost 13 bases, V lost 2 bases, and 9 bases had no gene match. This CDR3 is built from 15 residues. CDR1 and CDR2 from the germline V gene are MNHNY and SVGAGI (reference sequence). The CDR3 region is CASSYTGGGYFPLHF. CDR3 DNA: TGTGCCAGCAGTTACACAGGGGGCGGGTATTTCCCCCTCCACTTT.